This note documents a single TCR beta chain sequence. Its cognate antigen is unknown. The data belong to a study of CD8 T cells in Susac syndrome. Whole-study context: Patients with Susac syndrome were therapy-naive, on corticosteroids, or on intravenous immunoglobulin alone at the time that blood was drawn.

Study-wide results and limits: Clonal expansion was absent from the CD4+ T cell repertoires in Susac syndrome.

With random hexamers, roughly 0.45 to 1 ug RNA was reverse transcribed. TCR beta CDR3 was amplified by immunoSEQ multiplex PCR. This amplification extended across 54 Vbeta and 13 Jbeta segments. TCRdb reprocessed the immunoSEQ multiplex PCR reads via MiXCR and lists one record per CDR3 protein. The sample contains under 90,000 distinct CDR3 sequences, roughly 91% of which appear only once. TEMRA cells were FACS-enriched, with CD8+ and CD4+ T cells isolated negatively. The source material was CD4+ T cells from PBMCs. The TCR comes from a human donor with Susac syndrome.

CDR3 in DNA: TGTGCCAGCAGAGAGGTAGGGATCAATGAGCAGTTCTTC. It translates to CASREVGINEQFF. V is TRBV7-2 and J is TRBJ2-1; D not resolved. Germline-derived CDR1 and CDR2 are SGHTA and FQGNSA. The CDR3 is 13 amino acids. V was clipped by 6 bases and J by 6 bases, with 12 bases between them.